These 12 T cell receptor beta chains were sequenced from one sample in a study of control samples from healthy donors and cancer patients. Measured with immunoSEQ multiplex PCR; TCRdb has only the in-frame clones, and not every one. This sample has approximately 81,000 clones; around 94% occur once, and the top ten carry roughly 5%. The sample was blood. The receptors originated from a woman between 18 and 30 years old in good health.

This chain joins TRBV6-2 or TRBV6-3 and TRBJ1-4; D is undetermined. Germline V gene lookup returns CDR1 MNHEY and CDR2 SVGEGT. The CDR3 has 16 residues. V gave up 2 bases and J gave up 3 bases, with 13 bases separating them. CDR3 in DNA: TGTGCCAGCAGTTACAGGATGGGATTGGCTAATGAAAAACTGTTTTTT. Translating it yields CASSYRMGLANEKLFF.

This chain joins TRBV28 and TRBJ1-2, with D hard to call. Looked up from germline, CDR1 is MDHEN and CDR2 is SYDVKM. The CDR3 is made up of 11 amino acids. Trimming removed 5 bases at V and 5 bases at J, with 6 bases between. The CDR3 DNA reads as TGTGCCAGCAGTAACAGTTATGGCTACACCTTC. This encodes CASSNSYGYTF.

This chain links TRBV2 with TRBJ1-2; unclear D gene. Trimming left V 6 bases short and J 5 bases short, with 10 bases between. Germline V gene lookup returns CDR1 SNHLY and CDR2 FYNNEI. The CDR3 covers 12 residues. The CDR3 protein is CASREDSYGYTF. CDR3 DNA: TGTGCCAGCAGGGAGGATTCATATGGCTACACCTTC.

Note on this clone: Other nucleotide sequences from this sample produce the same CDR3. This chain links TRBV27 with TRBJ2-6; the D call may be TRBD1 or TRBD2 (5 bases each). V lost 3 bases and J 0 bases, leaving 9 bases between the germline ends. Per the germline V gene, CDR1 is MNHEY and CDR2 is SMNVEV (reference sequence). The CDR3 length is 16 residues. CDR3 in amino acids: CASSFFGASGANVLTF. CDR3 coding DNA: TGTGCCAGCAGTTTCTTCGGGGCCTCTGGGGCCAACGTCCTGACTTTC. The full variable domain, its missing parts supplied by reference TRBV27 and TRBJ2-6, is EAQVTQNPRYLITVTGKKLTVTCSQNMNHEYMSWYRQDPGLGLRQIYYSMNVEVTDKGDVPEGYKVSRKEKRNFPLILESPSPNQTSLYFCASSFFGASGANVLTFGAGSRLTVL.

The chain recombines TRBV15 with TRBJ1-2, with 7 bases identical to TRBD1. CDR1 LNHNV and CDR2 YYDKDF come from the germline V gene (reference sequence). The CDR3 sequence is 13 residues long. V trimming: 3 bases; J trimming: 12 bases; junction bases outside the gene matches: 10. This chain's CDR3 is CATSSDGTDRHTF. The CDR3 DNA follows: TGTGCCACCAGCAGTGACGGGACAGATCGTCACACCTTC.

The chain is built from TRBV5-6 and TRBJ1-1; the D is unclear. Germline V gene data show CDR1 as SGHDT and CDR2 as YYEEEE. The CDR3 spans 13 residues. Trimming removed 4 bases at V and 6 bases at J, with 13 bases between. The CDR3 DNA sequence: TGTGCCAGCAGCAAGTCCCCCGGCTCTGAAGCTTTCTTT. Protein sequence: CASSKSPGSEAFF.

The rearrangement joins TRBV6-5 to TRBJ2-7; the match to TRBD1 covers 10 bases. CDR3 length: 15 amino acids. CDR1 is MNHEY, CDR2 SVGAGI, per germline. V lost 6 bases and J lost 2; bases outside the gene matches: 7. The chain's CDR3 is CASSDGTGEAYEQYF. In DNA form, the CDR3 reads TGTGCCAGCAGCGACGGGACAGGGGAAGCCTACGAGCAGTACTTC.

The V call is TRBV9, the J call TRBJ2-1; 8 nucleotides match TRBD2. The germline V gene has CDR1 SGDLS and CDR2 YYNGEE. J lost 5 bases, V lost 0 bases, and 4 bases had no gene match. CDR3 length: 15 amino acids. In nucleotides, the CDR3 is TGTGCCAGCAGCGTAGGTAGCGGGGCAAACAATGAGCAGTTCTTC. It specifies CASSVGSGANNEQFF.

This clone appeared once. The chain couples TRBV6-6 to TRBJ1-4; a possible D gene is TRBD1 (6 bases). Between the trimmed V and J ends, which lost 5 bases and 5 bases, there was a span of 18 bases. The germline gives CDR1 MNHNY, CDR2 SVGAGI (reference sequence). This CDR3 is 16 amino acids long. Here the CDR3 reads CASSLALGRGNEKLFF. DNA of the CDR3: TGTGCCAGCAGTCTAGCTCTAGGCAGGGGAAATGAAAAACTGTTTTTT.

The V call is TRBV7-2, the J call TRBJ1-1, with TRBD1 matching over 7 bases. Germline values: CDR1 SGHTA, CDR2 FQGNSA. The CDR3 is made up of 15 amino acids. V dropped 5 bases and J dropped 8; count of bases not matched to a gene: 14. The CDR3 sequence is CASSQRTGRYQEAFF. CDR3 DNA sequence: TGTGCCAGCAGCCAACGGACAGGCCGTTACCAGGAAGCTTTCTTT.

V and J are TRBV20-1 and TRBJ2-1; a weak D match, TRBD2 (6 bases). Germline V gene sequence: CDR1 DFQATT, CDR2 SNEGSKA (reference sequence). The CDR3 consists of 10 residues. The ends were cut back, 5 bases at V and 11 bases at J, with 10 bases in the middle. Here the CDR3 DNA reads TGCAGTGCTGTCGCGGGGCAGCAGTTCTTC. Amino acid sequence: CSAVAGQQFF.

This CDR3 is CASSRTGGNTGELFF. The CDR3 DNA is TGTGCCAGCAGCCGGACAGGGGGAAACACCGGGGAGCTGTTTTTT. The chain employs TRBV27 and TRBJ2-2; 10 bases agree with TRBD1. V lost 6 bases and J lost 2; bases outside the gene matches: 3. This CDR3 has 15 amino acids. The V gene's germline CDR1 is MNHEY and CDR2 SMNVEV (reference sequence).